This TCR beta chain was captured by sequencing in a study of blood T cell repertoires in COVID-19. Overall study context: PBMCs, B-cell-depleted T cells, or T cells provided the cDNA or gDNA that made up the material.

Germline CDR1 is MNHEY and CDR2 is SVGAGI. The CDR3 has 15 residues. The trim removed 2 bases at V and 5 bases at J, leaving 7 bases unmatched. Authors' analysis steps: Scientists estimated how many nucleated cells there were by amplifying reference gene primers. Data came from immunoSEQ multiplex PCR; TCRdb stores just in-frame clones and leaves some out. The D gene and trimming were derived from the DNA, and the V and J assignments and clone size from that table. The data show approximately 210,000 clones, about nine tenths seen once. Seattle researchers signed up patients amid active infection and tracked them longitudinally.

The specimen was peripheral blood. The sequence derives from a middle-aged man with COVID-19, enrolled during active disease. J is TRBJ1-2 and V is TRBV6-5; 8 nucleotides match TRBD1. The CDR3, as DNA: TGTGCCAGCAGTTACACAACGGACAGGGTGTATGGCTACACCTTC. Encoded protein: CASSYTTDRVYGYTF.